This T cell receptor beta chain was identified in a study of OX40 agonist ivuxolimab in advanced cancers. Turning to the study itself: Each dose-escalation patient presented with hepatocellular carcinoma, melanoma, renal cell or head and neck cancer. People who had prior anti-PD-1, anti-PD-L1 or anti-CTLA-4 therapy could take part, and around 40% had some.

Study-wide findings and caveats: On average, CD8+ T cells had more expanded clones than CD4+.

Peripheral blood came from all dose cohorts at three timepoints. Clones were read by immunoSEQ multiplex PCR, and TCRdb kept only the in-frame ones, dropping some. Among 73,000 or so clones listed, over 75% were seen once. Regarding this clone: Its antigen remains unknown.

Germline CDR1 and CDR2: SGHTA and FQGNSA. CDR3 size: 14 residues. J was trimmed by 5 bases and V by 6 bases; bases with no gene match: 8. The sample in question was CD4+ or CD8+ T cells sorted from blood, obtained in a trial of the OX40 agonist ivuxolimab. The sequence was collected from an adult with an advanced solid tumor such as melanoma, head and neck, liver or kidney cancer. The genes are TRBV7-2 and TRBJ2-3; TRBD2 matches at 7 bases. The DNA for the CDR3 is TGTGCCAGCAGTCTCGGTGGGGGGGTAGATACGCAGTATTTT. Its protein is CASSLGGGVDTQYF.